Below, one T cell receptor (beta chain) is given with its context. Only in-frame clones appear in the TCRdb table, and some are missing; sequencing was by immunoSEQ multiplex PCR. The sample yields under 4,000 clones, approximately 87% seen once. The CDR3 contains 12 residues. Trimming removed 5 bases from V and 5 bases from J, with 8 bases in between. The germline V gene encodes CDR1 SGHAT and CDR2 FQNNGV. This record belongs to a study of T cells in lung cancer brain metastases. This rearrangement joins TRBV11-2 to TRBJ2-3; D uncertain. Sequencing was performed on tumor tissue from the primary lung tumor. The sequence derives from a woman in her fifties or sixties with non-small cell lung cancer. CDR3 loop: CASSPLGDTQYF. DNA for the CDR3: TGTGCCAGCAGCCCCTTAGGAGATACGCAGTATTTT. Drawing the rest from reference TRBV11-2 and TRBJ2-3, the complete variable domain is EAGVAQSPRYKIIEKRQSVAFWCNPISGHATLYWYQQILGQGPKLLIQFQNNGVVDDSQLPKDRFSAERLKGVDSTLKIQPAKLEDSAVYLCASSPLGDTQYFGPGTRLTVL.